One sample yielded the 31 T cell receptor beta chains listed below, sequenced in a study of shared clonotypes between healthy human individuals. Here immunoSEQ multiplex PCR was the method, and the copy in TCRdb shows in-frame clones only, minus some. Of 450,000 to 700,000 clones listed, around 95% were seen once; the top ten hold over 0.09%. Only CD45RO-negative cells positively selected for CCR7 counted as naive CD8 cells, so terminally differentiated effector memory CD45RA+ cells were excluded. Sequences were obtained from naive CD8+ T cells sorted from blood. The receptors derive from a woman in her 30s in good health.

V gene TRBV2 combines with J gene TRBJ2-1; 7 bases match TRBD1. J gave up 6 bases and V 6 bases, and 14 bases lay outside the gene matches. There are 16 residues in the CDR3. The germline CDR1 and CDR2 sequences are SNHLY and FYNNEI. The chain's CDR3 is CASSANDRVFSNEQFF. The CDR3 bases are TGTGCCAGCAGCGCTAACGACAGGGTCTTCAGCAATGAGCAGTTCTTC.

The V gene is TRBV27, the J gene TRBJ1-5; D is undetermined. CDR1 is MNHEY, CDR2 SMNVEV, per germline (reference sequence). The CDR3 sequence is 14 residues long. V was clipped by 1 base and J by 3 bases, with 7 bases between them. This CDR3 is CASSLYPDNQPQHF. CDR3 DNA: TGTGCCAGCAGTTTATACCCAGACAATCAGCCCCAGCATTTT.

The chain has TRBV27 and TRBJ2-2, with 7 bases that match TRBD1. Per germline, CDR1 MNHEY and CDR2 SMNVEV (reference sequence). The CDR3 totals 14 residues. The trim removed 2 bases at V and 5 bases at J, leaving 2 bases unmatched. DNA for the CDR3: TGTGCCAGCAGTTTAACAGGGGTTACCGGGGAGCTGTTTTTT. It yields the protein CASSLTGVTGELFF.

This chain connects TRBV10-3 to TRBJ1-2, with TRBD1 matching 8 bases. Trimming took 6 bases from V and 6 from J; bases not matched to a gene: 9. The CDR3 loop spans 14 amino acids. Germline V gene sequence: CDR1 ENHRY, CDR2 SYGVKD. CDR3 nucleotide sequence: TGTGCCATCAGCGACGGACAGGGCGGGAATGGCTACACCTTC. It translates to CAISDGQGGNGYTF.

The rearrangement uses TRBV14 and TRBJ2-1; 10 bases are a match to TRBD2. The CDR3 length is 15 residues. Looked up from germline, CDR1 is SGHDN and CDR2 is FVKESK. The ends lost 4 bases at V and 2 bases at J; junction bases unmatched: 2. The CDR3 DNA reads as TGTGCCAGCAGCCCCCTAGCGGGAGCCTACAATGAGCAGTTCTTC. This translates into CASSPLAGAYNEQFF.

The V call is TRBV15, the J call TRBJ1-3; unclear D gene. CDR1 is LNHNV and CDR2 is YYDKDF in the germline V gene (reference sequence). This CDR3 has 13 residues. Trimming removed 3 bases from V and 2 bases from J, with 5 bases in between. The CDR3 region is CATSSVPGNTIYF. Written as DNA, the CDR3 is TGTGCCACCAGCAGTGTCCCTGGAAACACCATATATTTT.

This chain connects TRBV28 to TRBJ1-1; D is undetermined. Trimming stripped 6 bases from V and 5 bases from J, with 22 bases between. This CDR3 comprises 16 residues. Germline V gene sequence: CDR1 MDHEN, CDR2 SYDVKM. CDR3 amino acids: CASSLQKAGSLTEAFF. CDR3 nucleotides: TGTGCCAGCAGCTTGCAGAAGGCGGGCTCTCTAACTGAAGCTTTCTTT.

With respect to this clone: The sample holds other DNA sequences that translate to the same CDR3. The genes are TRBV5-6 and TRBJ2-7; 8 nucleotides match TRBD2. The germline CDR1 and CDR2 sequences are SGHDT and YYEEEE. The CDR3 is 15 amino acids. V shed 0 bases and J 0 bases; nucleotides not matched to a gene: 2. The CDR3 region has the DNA TGTGCCAGCAGCTTGGCGGGAGGGAGCTCCTACGAGCAGTACTTC. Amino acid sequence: CASSLAGGSSYEQYF.

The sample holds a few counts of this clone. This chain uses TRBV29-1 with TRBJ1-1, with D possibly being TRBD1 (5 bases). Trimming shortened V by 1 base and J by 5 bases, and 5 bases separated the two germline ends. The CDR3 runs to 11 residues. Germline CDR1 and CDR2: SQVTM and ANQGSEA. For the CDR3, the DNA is TGCAGCGTTGAAGCAGGGACTGAAGCTTTCTTT. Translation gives CSVEAGTEAFF.

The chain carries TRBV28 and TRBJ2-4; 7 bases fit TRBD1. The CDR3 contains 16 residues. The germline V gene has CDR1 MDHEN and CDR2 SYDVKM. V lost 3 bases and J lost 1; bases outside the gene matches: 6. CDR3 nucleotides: TGTGCCAGCAGTTTGAGGGGGCCGGGGGCCAAAAACATTCAGTACTTC. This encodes CASSLRGPGAKNIQYF.

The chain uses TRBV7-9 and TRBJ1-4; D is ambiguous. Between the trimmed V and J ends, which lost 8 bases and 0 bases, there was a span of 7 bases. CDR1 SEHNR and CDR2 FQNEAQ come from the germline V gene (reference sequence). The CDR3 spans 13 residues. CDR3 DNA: TGTGCCAGCGGTGCTGCAACTAATGAAAAACTGTTTTTT. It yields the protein CASGAATNEKLFF.

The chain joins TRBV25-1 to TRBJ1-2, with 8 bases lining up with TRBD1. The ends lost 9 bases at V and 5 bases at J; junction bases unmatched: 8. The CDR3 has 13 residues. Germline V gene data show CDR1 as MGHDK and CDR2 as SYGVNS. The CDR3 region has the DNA TGTGCCAGTAAACAGGGGGAAGGGTATGGCTACACCTTC. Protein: CASKQGEGYGYTF.

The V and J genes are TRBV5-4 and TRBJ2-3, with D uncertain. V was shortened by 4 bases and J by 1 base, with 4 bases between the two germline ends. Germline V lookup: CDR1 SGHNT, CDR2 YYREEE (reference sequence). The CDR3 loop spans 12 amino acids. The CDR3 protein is CASSPGTDTQYF. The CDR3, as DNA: TGTGCCAGCAGCCCGGGCACAGATACGCAGTATTTT.

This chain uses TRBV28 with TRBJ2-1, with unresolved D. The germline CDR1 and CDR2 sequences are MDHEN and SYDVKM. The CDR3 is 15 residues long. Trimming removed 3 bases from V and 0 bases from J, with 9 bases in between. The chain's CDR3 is CASSFDPSSYNEQFF. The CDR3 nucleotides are TGTGCCAGCAGTTTTGATCCGAGCTCCTACAATGAGCAGTTCTTC.

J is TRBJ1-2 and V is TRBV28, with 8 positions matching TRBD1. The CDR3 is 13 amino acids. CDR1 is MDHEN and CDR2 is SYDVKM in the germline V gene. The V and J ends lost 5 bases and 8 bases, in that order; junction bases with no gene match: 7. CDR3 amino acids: CASSISQGAGYTF. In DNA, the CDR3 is TGTGCCAGCAGTATATCTCAGGGGGCGGGCTACACCTTC.

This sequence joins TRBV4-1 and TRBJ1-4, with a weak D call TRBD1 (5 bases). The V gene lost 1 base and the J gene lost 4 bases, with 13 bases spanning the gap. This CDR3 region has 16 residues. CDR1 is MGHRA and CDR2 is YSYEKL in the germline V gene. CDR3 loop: CASSQGEGLLNEKLFF. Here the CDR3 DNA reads TGCGCCAGCAGCCAAGGGGAGGGGCTCCTTAATGAAAAACTGTTTTTT.

This CDR3 reads CASSFRREETQYF. The CDR3, as DNA: TGTGCCAGCAGCTTCAGGCGGGAGGAGACCCAGTACTTC. This rearrangement joins TRBV5-6 to TRBJ2-5; 7 bases are shared with TRBD2. Unmatched junction bases numbered 3, after V lost 2 bases and J lost 5 bases. CDR1 and CDR2 (germline): SGHDT, YYEEEE. The CDR3 covers 13 residues.

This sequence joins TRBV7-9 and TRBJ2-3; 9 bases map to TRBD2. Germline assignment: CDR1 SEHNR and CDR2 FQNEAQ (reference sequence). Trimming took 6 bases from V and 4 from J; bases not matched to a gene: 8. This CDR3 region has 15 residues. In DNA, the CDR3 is TGTGCCAGCAGTCCGGCGGGAGGGCCCGCAGATACGCAGTATTTT. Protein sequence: CASSPAGGPADTQYF.

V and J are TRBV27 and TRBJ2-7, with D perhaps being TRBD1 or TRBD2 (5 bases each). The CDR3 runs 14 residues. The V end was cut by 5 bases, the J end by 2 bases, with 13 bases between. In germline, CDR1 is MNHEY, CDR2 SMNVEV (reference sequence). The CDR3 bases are TGTGCCAGCAGTACCACTCTGGGGGCCTACGAGCAGTACTTC. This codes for CASSTTLGAYEQYF.

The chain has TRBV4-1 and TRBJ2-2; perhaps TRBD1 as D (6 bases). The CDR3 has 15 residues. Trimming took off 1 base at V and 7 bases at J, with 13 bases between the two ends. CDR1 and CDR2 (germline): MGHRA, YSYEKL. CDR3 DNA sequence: TGCGCCAGCAGCCAAGTGACGCAGGGGAGCGGGGAGCTGTTTTTT. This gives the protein CASSQVTQGSGELFF.

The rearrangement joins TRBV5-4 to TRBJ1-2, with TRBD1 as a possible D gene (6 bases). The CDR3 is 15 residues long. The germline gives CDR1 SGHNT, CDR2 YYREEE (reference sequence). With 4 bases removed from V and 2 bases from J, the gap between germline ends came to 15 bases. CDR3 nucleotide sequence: TGTGCCAGCAGCCCGGAGGCAGGGGTAAACTATGGCTACACCTTC. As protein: CASSPEAGVNYGYTF.

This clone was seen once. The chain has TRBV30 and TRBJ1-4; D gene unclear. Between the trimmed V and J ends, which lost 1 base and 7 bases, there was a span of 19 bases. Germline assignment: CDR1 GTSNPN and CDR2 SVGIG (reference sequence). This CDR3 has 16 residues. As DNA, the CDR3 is TGTGCCTGGAGTGAGGGAAGCCGAGGGATCGGTGAAAAACTGTTTTTT. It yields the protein CAWSEGSRGIGEKLFF.

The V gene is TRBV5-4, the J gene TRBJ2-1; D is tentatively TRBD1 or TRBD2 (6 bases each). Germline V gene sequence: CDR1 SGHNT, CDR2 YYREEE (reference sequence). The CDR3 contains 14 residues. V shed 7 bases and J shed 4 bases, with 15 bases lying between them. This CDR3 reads CASGLSGAYNEQFF. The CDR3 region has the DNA TGTGCCAGCGGGCTCTCGGGGGCATACAATGAGCAGTTCTTC.

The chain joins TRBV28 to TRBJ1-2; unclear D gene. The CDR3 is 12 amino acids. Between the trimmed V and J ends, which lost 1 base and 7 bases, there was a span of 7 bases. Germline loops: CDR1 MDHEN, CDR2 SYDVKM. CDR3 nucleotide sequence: TGTGCCAGCAGTTTATTGAGGTCTGGCTACACCTTC. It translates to CASSLLRSGYTF.

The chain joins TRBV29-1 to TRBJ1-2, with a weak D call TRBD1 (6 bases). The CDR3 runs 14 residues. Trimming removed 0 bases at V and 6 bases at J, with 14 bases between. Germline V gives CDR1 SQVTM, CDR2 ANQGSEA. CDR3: CSVEDGHRADGYTF. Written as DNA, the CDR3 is TGCAGCGTTGAAGATGGCCACAGGGCTGATGGCTACACCTTC. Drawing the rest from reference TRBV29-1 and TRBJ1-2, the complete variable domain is SAVISQKPSRDICQRGTSLTIQCQVDSQVTMMFWYRQQPGQSLTLIATANQGSEATYESGFVIDKFPISRPNLTFSTLTVSNMSPEDSSIYLCSVEDGHRADGYTFGSGTRLTVV.

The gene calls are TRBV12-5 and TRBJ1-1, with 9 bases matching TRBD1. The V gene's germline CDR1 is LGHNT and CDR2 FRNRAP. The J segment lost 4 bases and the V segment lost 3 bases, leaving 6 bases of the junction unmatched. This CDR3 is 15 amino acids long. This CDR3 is CASGFGQGSSTEAFF. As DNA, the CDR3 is TGTGCTAGTGGTTTCGGACAGGGGTCCAGCACTGAAGCTTTCTTT.

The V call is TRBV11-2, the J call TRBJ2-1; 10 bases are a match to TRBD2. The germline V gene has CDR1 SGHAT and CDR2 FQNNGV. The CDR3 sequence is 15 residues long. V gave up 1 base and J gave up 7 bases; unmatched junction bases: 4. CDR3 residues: CASSLGLAGANEQFF. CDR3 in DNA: TGTGCCAGCAGCTTAGGGCTAGCGGGAGCAAATGAGCAGTTCTTC.

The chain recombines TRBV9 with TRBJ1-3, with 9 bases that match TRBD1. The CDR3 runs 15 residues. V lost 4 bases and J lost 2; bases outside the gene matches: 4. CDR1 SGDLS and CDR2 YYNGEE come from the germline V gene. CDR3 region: CASSKGQGAGNTIYF. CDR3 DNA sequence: TGTGCCAGCAGCAAGGGACAGGGAGCTGGAAACACCATATATTTT.

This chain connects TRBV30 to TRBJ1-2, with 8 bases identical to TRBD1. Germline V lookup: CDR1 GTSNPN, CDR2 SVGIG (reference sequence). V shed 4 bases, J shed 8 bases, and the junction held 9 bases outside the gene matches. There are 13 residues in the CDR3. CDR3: CAWTTTGDGGYTF. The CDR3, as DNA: TGTGCCTGGACCACGACAGGGGACGGGGGCTACACCTTC.

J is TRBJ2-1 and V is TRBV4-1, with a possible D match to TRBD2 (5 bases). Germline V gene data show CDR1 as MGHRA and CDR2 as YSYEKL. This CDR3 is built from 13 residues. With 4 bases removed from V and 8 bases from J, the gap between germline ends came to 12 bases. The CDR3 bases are TGCGCCAGCAGCCCCCGAACCGGGGATGAGCAGTTCTTC. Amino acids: CASSPRTGDEQFF.

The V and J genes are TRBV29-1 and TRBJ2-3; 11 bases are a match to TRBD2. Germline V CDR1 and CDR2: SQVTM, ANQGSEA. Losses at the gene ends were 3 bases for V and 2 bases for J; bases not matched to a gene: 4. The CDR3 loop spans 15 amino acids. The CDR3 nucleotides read TGCAGCGTTGATGGACTAGCGGGTTTCACAGATACGCAGTATTTT. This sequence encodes CSVDGLAGFTDTQYF.